This entry lists 14 T cell receptor beta chains sequenced from one sample in a study of cytomegalovirus exposure and HLA in healthy donors. The PCR contained 60 Vbeta and 13 Jbeta primers. TCRdb's table, derived via immunoSEQ multiplex PCR, lists solely in-frame clones and lacks some. This table has approximately 200,000 clones, 70% to 80% appearing once. Sequencing input: PBMCs. The receptors shown here come from a man in his forties or fifties in good health and CMV-seronegative.

The V gene is TRBV5-6, the J gene TRBJ1-1; the D gene is possibly TRBD1 (6 bases). V was cut by 2 bases and J by 3 bases, with 14 bases left in between. The CDR3 contains 15 residues. CDR1 and CDR2 (germline): SGHDT, YYEEEE. DNA for the CDR3: TGTGCCAGCAGCTTAACCTTTCAGGGGTACACTGAAGCTTTCTTT. Translated: CASSLTFQGYTEAFF.

This sequence joins TRBV25-1 and TRBJ2-1; D perhaps matches TRBD2 (6 bases). This CDR3 has 11 amino acids. Germline loops: CDR1 MGHDK, CDR2 SYGVNS. V was cut by 4 bases and J by 12 bases, with 10 bases left in between. The CDR3 is CASSGVGGQFF. The CDR3 coding sequence is TGTGCCAGCAGTGGTGTGGGGGGGCAGTTCTTC.

This clone was observed a single time. V gene TRBV2 combines with J gene TRBJ1-1, with D maybe TRBD1 (5 bases). Germline loops: CDR1 SNHLY, CDR2 FYNNEI. The germline V and J ends were trimmed by 4 bases and 1 base, with 13 bases remaining between them. The CDR3 runs to 15 residues. For the CDR3, the DNA is TGTGCCAGCAGTGGGAGGGGCCAGGGGAACACTGAAGCTTTCTTT. Translated: CASSGRGQGNTEAFF.

This clone was seen just once. The chain employs TRBV7-2 and TRBJ2-5; no firm D call. V lost 1 base, J lost 0 bases, and 3 bases lay in between. Per the germline V gene, CDR1 is SGHTA and CDR2 is FQGNSA. The CDR3 length is 13 residues. DNA of the CDR3: TGTGCCAGCAGCTTAGGGCACCAAGAGACCCAGTACTTC. Amino acids: CASSLGHQETQYF.

The V and J genes are TRBV5-8 and TRBJ2-2; TRBD1 matches 7 bases. Trimming took 4 bases from V and 3 from J; bases not matched to a gene: 6. The CDR3 is 15 amino acids. CDR1 and CDR2 from the germline V gene are SGHTS and YDEGEE. The CDR3 spells CASSLQGQYTGELFF. The CDR3 coding sequence is TGTGCCAGCAGCCTACAGGGGCAATACACCGGGGAGCTGTTTTTT.

The genes are TRBV7-3 and TRBJ2-1; the D gene is possibly TRBD1 (5 bases). Germline lookup yields CDR1 SGHTA and CDR2 FQGTGA. Between the trimmed V and J ends, which lost 1 base and 2 bases, there was a span of 12 bases. CDR3 length: 16 residues. CDR3 in amino acids: CASSLNGQGAYNEQFF. DNA for the CDR3: TGTGCCAGCAGCTTAAATGGTCAGGGCGCCTACAATGAGCAGTTCTTC.

The rearrangement links TRBV19 to TRBJ2-2, with D possibly matching TRBD1 (6 bases). V was shortened by 3 bases and J by 1 base, with 15 bases between the two germline ends. The length of the CDR3 is 17 residues. The V gene's germline CDR1 is LNHDA and CDR2 SQIVND (reference sequence). CDR3 loop: CASSIFRNRVNTGELFF. The CDR3 DNA follows: TGTGCCAGTAGTATCTTTCGGAACAGGGTGAACACCGGGGAGCTGTTTTTT.

The chain uses TRBV5-1 and TRBJ2-1; 8 bases line up with TRBD2. V shed 1 base, J shed 7 bases, and the junction held 7 bases outside the gene matches. Germline lookup yields CDR1 SGHRS and CDR2 YFSETQ. This CDR3 is 15 amino acids long. The CDR3 DNA sequence: TGCGCCAGCAGCTTGAACGGGAGGGCCGGGAATGAGCAGTTCTTC. Its translation: CASSLNGRAGNEQFF.

The gene calls are TRBV28 and TRBJ1-5; 9 bases match TRBD1. The germline V gene encodes CDR1 MDHEN and CDR2 SYDVKM. After removal of 6 bases from V and 3 bases from J, the junction contained 6 bases not matched to a gene. The CDR3 is 15 residues long. The CDR3: CASSPDRGDNQPQHF. Here the CDR3 DNA reads TGTGCCAGCAGCCCAGACAGGGGGGACAATCAGCCCCAGCATTTT.

V usage is TRBV28 and J usage is TRBJ2-7; a possible D gene is TRBD2 (5 bases). Germline assignment: CDR1 MDHEN and CDR2 SYDVKM. CDR3 length: 13 amino acids. The V end was cut by 7 bases, the J end by 2 bases, with 12 bases between. CDR3 loop: CASIPDGTYEQYF. The CDR3 coding sequence is TGTGCCAGCATTCCGGACGGGACCTACGAGCAGTACTTC.

The chain combines TRBV6-6 with TRBJ1-2; D is undetermined. Germline-derived CDR1 and CDR2 are MNHNY and SVGAGI (reference sequence). V lost 4 bases and J lost 3, with 3 bases in between. This CDR3 contains 11 residues. The CDR3 region is CASSSDYGYTF. In nucleotides, the CDR3 is TGTGCCAGCAGTTCGGACTATGGCTACACCTTC.

J is TRBJ1-1 and V is TRBV5-4; 10 nucleotides match TRBD1. Looked up from germline, CDR1 is SGHNT and CDR2 is YYREEE (reference sequence). CDR3 size: 16 residues. V lost 4 bases and J lost 5; bases outside the gene matches: 11. CDR3: CASSMGQGIPRTEAFF. The CDR3 DNA reads as TGTGCCAGCAGCATGGGACAGGGGATCCCAAGGACTGAAGCTTTCTTT.

The genes are TRBV14 and TRBJ2-1; a possible D gene is TRBD2 (5 bases). V gave up 1 base and J gave up 3 bases, with 13 bases separating them. Germline values: CDR1 SGHDN, CDR2 FVKESK. The CDR3 length is 16 residues. CDR3 sequence reads: CASSQVGGWNYNEQFF. The CDR3 region has the DNA TGTGCCAGCAGCCAAGTAGGCGGGTGGAACTACAATGAGCAGTTCTTC.

V usage is TRBV18 and J usage is TRBJ2-5; 7 bases are a match to TRBD1. The V segment lost 2 bases and the J segment 2 bases; nucleotides outside the gene matches: 5. This CDR3 contains 15 residues. CDR1 and CDR2 from the germline V gene are KGHSH and LQKENI. The CDR3 DNA sequence: TGTGCCAGCTCACCAACCCGACAGGGTCAAGAGACCCAGTACTTC. Its protein is CASSPTRQGQETQYF.